In its sample, the clone carrying this T cell receptor (beta chain) was seen once. Its antigen is not known. The data belong to a study of T-cell reconstitution after alpha-beta-depleted transplantation in children. Study observations and caveats: Once a year had passed after transplant, T-cell counts and diversity came mostly from newly produced T cells. Roughly two months post-transplant, alpha-beta T cells reportedly originated from several hundred graft clones that had expanded. The study traced high day-60 TCRbeta diversity in some patients to surviving recipient T cells and thymic progenitors.

The TCRbeta library was prepared with unique molecular identifiers. TCRdb re-analysed the PCR reads in MiXCR, keeping a single row per CDR3 protein. This table holds approximately 500,000 distinct CDR3 sequences, roughly a tenth found once. This TCR was recovered from a child aged 2-15 years with inherited bone marrow failure, due to receive a stem cell transplant. The input for sequencing was PBMCs, taken before TCRalphabeta/CD19-depleted stem cell transplant.

CDR3 amino acids: CARSPRRRESKDEQFF. CDR3 DNA: TGTGCCAGAAGCCCGCGGCGGCGGGAGTCTAAGGATGAGCAGTTCTTC. This chain joins TRBV5-3 and TRBJ2-1; 7 bases line up with TRBD2. TRBV5-3 is designated an ORF whose function remains uncertain. The CDR3 has 16 residues. Unmatched junction bases numbered 15, after V lost 4 bases and J lost 8 bases.